This record concerns one T cell receptor beta chain sequence. The sample originates from a study of T cells expressing NK-cell markers. In the study overall: Eight donors were sequenced, of whom seven were HCMV-seropositive, while the remaining one was HCMV-seronegative.

Per the germline V gene, CDR1 is MNHNS and CDR2 is SASEGT. CDR3 length equals 14 residues. For each CDR3 protein, TCRdb gives one entry from its re-call of the 5' RACE reads, without DNA. Its table lists 300,000 to 450,000 distinct CDR3 sequences. The chain is built from TRBV6-1 and TRBJ2-7; the D call from TCRdb, TRBD1, cannot be confirmed without DNA. The sequenced sample was blood T cells: a sorted CD56 or NKG2C T cell subset, CD4+ or CD8+ T cells, or bulk PBMC T cells (not recorded which). The origin of this receptor is a man aged 18-69 years in good health. The CDR3 here is CASSPGTGIYEQYF.